The clone carrying this T cell receptor beta chain was picked up many times. Its antigen remains unknown. CDR1 is MNHEY, CDR2 SVGEGT, per germline. V dropped 4 bases and J dropped 3 bases, with 13 bases sitting between them. The CDR3 covers 14 residues. The sample belongs to a study of early T cells in non-severe SARS-CoV-2 infection. Study information: Chains from this unsorted whole-blood bulk RNA could not be paired.

General study points: Missing private and CD4 specificities, VDJdb matching favored anti-spike CD8 responses.

Molecules of cDNA were individually given unique molecular identifiers that were attached to them. TCRdb recomputed calls from the 5' RACE reads with MiXCR, one row per CDR3 protein. The sample carries tens of thousands of distinct CDR3 sequences, around 12% recorded once. This clonotype was obtained from an adult who was a healthcare worker with PCR-confirmed SARS-CoV-2 infection or an uninfected control (not recorded which). The sample consisted of whole blood. The chain has TRBV6-2 or TRBV6-3 and TRBJ2-7, with no clear D. CDR3 sequence: CASSFGPFNYEQYF. In DNA form, the CDR3 reads TGTGCCAGCAGTTTCGGACCGTTTAACTACGAGCAGTACTTC.